This T cell receptor (beta chain) was documented in a study of neoadjuvant anti-PD-1 for oral cavity cancer. Across the whole study: Around day 43, patients without progression received a fourth nivolumab dose before surgery.

Some clones are missing from TCRdb's copy, which holds only in-frame ones; the method was immunoSEQ multiplex PCR. The sample contains 72,000 or so clones, approximately 82% of which appear only once. V dropped 5 bases and J dropped 5; count of bases not matched to a gene: 14. CDR1 is LNHDA and CDR2 is SQIVND in the germline V gene (reference sequence). The CDR3 has 16 amino acids. To note about this clone: As yet, its antigen is unknown.

Findings of the study overall: Each response group had just a few patients in TCR analyses.

Analysis of PBMCs was direct, with no culture step. The sequenced sample was PBMCs, obtained before nivolumab (anti-PD-1) treatment. The chain has TRBV19 and TRBJ1-1; 7 bases fit TRBD1. This TCR was sampled from a person aged 35 to 85 with oral cavity squamous cell carcinoma. The CDR3 loop reads CASSGQGGHRVTEAFF. The CDR3 DNA reads TGTGCCAGTAGTGGGCAGGGGGGCCACCGAGTTACTGAAGCTTTCTTT.